Reported below is one T cell receptor beta chain. What it binds is not known. The germline gene is not matched at one end of the junction; a read error may be the cause. Profiled with immunoSEQ multiplex PCR; TCRdb holds only in-frame clones, not every one. The sample consists of 90,000 to 110,000 clones, about 91% of them appearing once. The data originate from a study of siplizumab effects on memory and regulatory T cells. Points from the study as a whole: Proliferating Tregs taken from siplizumab cultures were not shown to have a confirmed suppressive function. Memory cells seemed less diverse than naive T cells, which seemed major alloresponse contributors. Mapping to unstimulated subsets was achieved for only a minor fraction of alloreactive clones.

CDR1 is SEHNR and CDR2 is FQNEAQ in the germline V gene (reference sequence). This CDR3 region has 12 residues. The chain recombines TRBV7-9 with TRBJ2-7, with TRBD2 matching over 10 bases. The sequence was obtained from a human donor in good health. Material for sequencing was Tregs sorted from blood. The CDR3 region has the DNA TGTGCCAGCAGCTTCCTTACTAGCGGGGTCCACTTC. Translation: CASSFLTSGVHF.